The 4 T cell receptor beta chains below all came from one sample that was sequenced in a study of blood T cell repertoires in COVID-19. The protocol was immunoSEQ multiplex PCR, while the TCRdb copy is restricted to in-frame clones and leaves out a portion. The sample lists 150,000 to 200,000 clones, 81% occurring once. Sequences were obtained from peripheral blood. The receptors were gathered from a man aged 55 to 70 with active or convalescent COVID-19.

This chain links TRBV7-6 with TRBJ2-1; 7 bases agree with TRBD2. Trimming cost V 6 bases and J 8 bases; bases outside gene matches: 25. The CDR3 extends over 19 amino acids. Germline loops: CDR1 SGHVS, CDR2 FNYEAQ. The CDR3 DNA follows: TGTGCCAGCAGGAAATCGGGCGGGAGTCACCTCGTTGATGGGTATGAGCAGTTCTTC. Translation: CASRKSGGSHLVDGYEQFF. The entire variable domain, with the rest obtained from reference TRBV7-6 and TRBJ2-1, is as follows: GAGVSQSPRYKVTKRGQDVALRCDPISGHVSLYWYRQALGQGPEFLTYFNYEAQQDKSGLPNDRFSAERPEGSISTLTIQRTEQRDSAMYRCASRKSGGSHLVDGYEQFFGPGTRLTVL.

This clone was counted a single time. The chain employs TRBV7-2 and TRBJ1-5, with D tentatively TRBD1 (5 bases). V was pared by 4 bases and J by 3 bases, with 13 bases between. The CDR3 is 15 residues long. CDR1 and CDR2 from the germline V gene are SGHTA and FQGNSA. CDR3 nucleotides: TGTGCCAGCAGCTCCCCCAACAGGTTCAATCAGCCCCAGCATTTT. Translated: CASSSPNRFNQPQHF.

The rearrangement uses TRBV7-2 and TRBJ2-3; 9 bases map to TRBD1. Germline V gives CDR1 SGHTA, CDR2 FQGNSA. V shed 1 base and J 3 bases; nucleotides not matched to a gene: 5. The CDR3 loop spans 16 amino acids. The CDR3 bases are TGTGCCAGCAGCTTAGTGGGACAGGGAGCGACAGATACGCAGTATTTT. Its translation is CASSLVGQGATDTQYF.

The J gene is TRBJ2-3, the V gene TRBV5-1, with D unresolved. In germline, CDR1 is SGHRS, CDR2 YFSETQ. This CDR3 is 14 amino acids long. V was cut by 0 bases and J by 0 bases, with 5 bases left in between. CDR3 region: CASSLDSSTDTQYF. The DNA for the CDR3 is TGCGCCAGCAGCTTGGACAGCAGCACAGATACGCAGTATTTT.